The 24 T cell receptor beta chains below were found in one sample sequenced in a study of blood T cell repertoires in COVID-19. Produced via immunoSEQ multiplex PCR; TCRdb's table is partial and in-frame only. The sample records about 440,000 clones, approximately 89% being singletons. Sequencing was carried out using peripheral blood. Source of these receptors: a woman in her 50s with COVID-19, enrolled during active disease.

This chain connects TRBV24-1 to TRBJ2-1, with 7 bases that match TRBD2. This CDR3 is 15 amino acids long. Germline V gene lookup returns CDR1 KGHDR and CDR2 SFDVKD. With 3 bases clipped from V and 6 bases from J, the junction kept 7 bases outside the gene matches. In DNA, the CDR3 is TGTGCCACCAGTGATGGGGCGGGGGAGATCAATGAGCAGTTCTTC. It specifies CATSDGAGEINEQFF.

The chain employs TRBV9 and TRBJ2-5; a weak D match, TRBD1 (7 bases). Germline assignment: CDR1 SGDLS and CDR2 YYNGEE. V lost 3 bases, J lost 1 base, and 16 bases lay in between. The CDR3 loop spans 16 amino acids. CDR3 sequence: CASSADQGGRQETQYF. Here the CDR3 DNA reads TGTGCCAGCAGCGCCGACCAGGGGGGCCGCCAAGAGACCCAGTACTTC.

The gene calls are TRBV2 and TRBJ1-2, with 8 bases matching TRBD1. J was trimmed by 0 bases and V by 5 bases; bases with no gene match: 8. CDR3 length: 16 amino acids. Germline values: CDR1 SNHLY, CDR2 FYNNEI. The CDR3 loop reads CASSRQGRESNYGYTF. The CDR3 nucleotides are TGTGCCAGCAGTAGACAGGGGAGAGAGTCTAACTATGGCTACACCTTC.

In the case of this clone: One junction end disagrees with the germline gene, perhaps due to a read error. This chain joins TRBV4-2 and TRBJ1-1; tentatively, D is TRBD1 (5 bases). This CDR3 is built from 15 residues. Germline V gives CDR1 LGHNA, CDR2 YNFKEQ. The CDR3 protein is CASNQRGMGNTEAFF. CDR3 coding DNA: TGTGCCAGCAACCAACGGGGGATGGGGAACACTGAAGCTTTCTTT.

On this clone itself: The sample holds other DNA sequences that translate to the same CDR3. The rearrangement links TRBV18 to TRBJ1-6, with a weak D call TRBD1 (5 bases). V lost 2 bases, J lost 8 bases, and 10 bases lay in between. CDR3 length: 14 residues. Germline V CDR1 and CDR2: KGHSH, LQKENI. CDR3 sequence: CASSPGGRDSPLHF. CDR3 DNA: TGTGCCAGCTCACCAGGGGGGAGAGATTCACCCCTCCACTTT.

The chain has TRBV7-9 and TRBJ1-5; 9 bases map to TRBD1. The trim removed 3 bases at V and 5 bases at J, leaving 2 bases unmatched. Germline values: CDR1 SEHNR, CDR2 FQNEAQ (reference sequence). This CDR3 contains 14 residues. The CDR3 loop reads CASSLTGGDQPQHF. CDR3 DNA: TGTGCCAGCAGCTTGACAGGGGGGGATCAGCCCCAGCATTTT.

This clone was recorded only once. V and J are TRBV7-9 and TRBJ2-7; D is unresolved. The CDR3 is 12 residues long. Trimming took off 6 bases at V and 1 base at J, with 7 bases between the two ends. Germline CDR1 and CDR2: SEHNR and FQNEAQ (reference sequence). The CDR3 nucleotides are TGTGCCAGCAGTCCAGGTTCCTACGAGCAGTACTTC. This translates into CASSPGSYEQYF.

The rearrangement links TRBV3-1 (or the pseudogene TRBV3-2) to TRBJ2-1, with D possibly TRBD2 on 7 matching bases. The CDR3 spans 19 residues. Trimming shortened V by 0 bases and J by 6 bases, and 24 bases separated the two germline ends. The V gene's germline CDR1 is LGHDT and CDR2 YNNKEL (reference sequence). CDR3 residues: CASSQDQRGIRGAFNEQFF. CDR3 DNA: TGTGCCAGCAGCCAAGATCAAAGAGGTATCCGGGGGGCCTTCAATGAGCAGTTCTTC.

A single count supports this clone. This sequence joins TRBV12-3 or TRBV12-4 and TRBJ2-6, with D unresolved. This CDR3 spans 12 amino acids. V was cut by 6 bases and J by 9 bases, with 9 bases left in between. The CDR3 loop reads CASSLVGNVLTF. CDR3 nucleotides: TGTGCCAGCAGCCTAGTCGGCAACGTCCTGACTTTC.

Written as DNA, the CDR3 is TGTGCCAGCTCACAGGGGCACGAGCAGTACTTC. It yields the protein CASSQGHEQYF. The chain is built from TRBV18 and TRBJ2-7, with a tentative D call TRBD1 (5 bases). V gave up 4 bases and J gave up 5 bases, with 6 bases separating them. The germline V gene has CDR1 KGHSH and CDR2 LQKENI. CDR3 length equals 11 residues.

This clone was seen just once. This chain connects TRBV11-2 to TRBJ1-2; D possibly corresponds to TRBD1 (6 bases). The germline gives CDR1 SGHAT, CDR2 FQNNGV. The CDR3 runs to 12 residues. Trimming took 6 bases from V and 8 from J, leaving 13 bases between them. The CDR3 protein is CASSWGGGGYTF. DNA for the CDR3: TGTGCCAGCAGTTGGGGGGGCGGAGGCTACACCTTC.

This clone was picked up a small number of times. Within the sample, other DNA sequences also encode this same CDR3. The rearrangement links TRBV19 to TRBJ1-6, with D possibly being TRBD1 (5 bases). Germline lookup yields CDR1 LNHDA and CDR2 SQIVND (reference sequence). CDR3 length: 13 amino acids. V lost 6 bases and J 7 bases, leaving 10 bases between the germline ends. CDR3 loop: CASSLDSNSPLHF. The CDR3 DNA reads as TGTGCCAGTAGCCTTGACAGCAATTCACCCCTCCACTTT.

V is TRBV5-1 and J is TRBJ2-3; no reliable D call. This CDR3 has 15 residues. The V and J ends lost 7 bases and 1 base respectively, with 16 bases between them. Germline CDR1 and CDR2: SGHRS and YFSETQ. CDR3 coding DNA: TGCGCCAGCCTTCCGGAGCGACCCGGCACAGATACGCAGTATTTT. It specifies CASLPERPGTDTQYF.

The chain has TRBV5-6 and TRBJ1-2; a weak D match, TRBD1 (6 bases). CDR1 is SGHDT and CDR2 is YYEEEE in the germline V gene. This CDR3 has 13 residues. V was shortened by 2 bases and J by 7 bases, with 12 bases between the two germline ends. The CDR3: CASSFGRGSGYTF. CDR3 bases: TGTGCCAGCAGCTTCGGCAGGGGCTCTGGCTACACCTTC.

This clone was observed a single time. The rearrangement joins TRBV27 to TRBJ1-2, with 7 positions matching TRBD1. The ends lost 5 bases at V and 8 bases at J; junction bases unmatched: 17. The CDR3 sequence is 16 residues long. In germline, CDR1 is MNHEY, CDR2 SMNVEV (reference sequence). The CDR3 DNA reads as TGTGCCAGCAGTCTCAAACTGACAGGGTGGGTGAAAGGCTACACCTTC. It encodes CASSLKLTGWVKGYTF.

The chain has TRBV5-1 and TRBJ2-7; no clear D. Deletions cut 0 bases from V and 4 bases from J, with 5 bases between. There are 12 residues in the CDR3. CDR1 is SGHRS and CDR2 is YFSETQ in the germline V gene. The DNA of the CDR3 is TGCGCCAGCAGCTTGGTATCGTACGAGCAGTACTTC. It translates to CASSLVSYEQYF. The full variable domain, with the rest looked up from reference TRBV5-1 and TRBJ2-7, is KAGVTQTPRYLIKTRGQQVTLSCSPISGHRSVSWYQQTPGQGLQFLFEYFSETQRNKGNFPGRFSGRQFSNSRSEMNVSTLELGDSALYLCASSLVSYEQYFGPGTRLTVT.

The rearrangement links TRBV6-5 to TRBJ2-7; the match to TRBD2 covers 10 bases. The CDR3 contains 15 residues. After removal of 4 bases from V and 6 bases from J, the junction contained 9 bases not matched to a gene. Germline V lookup: CDR1 MNHEY, CDR2 SVGAGI. The CDR3 protein is CASSSLAGGQGEQYF. Here the CDR3 DNA reads TGTGCCAGCAGTTCGTTAGCGGGGGGCCAGGGCGAGCAGTACTTC.

The CDR3 region has the DNA TGTGCCAGCAGTTACAGTAACACTGAAGCTTTCTTT. This translates into CASSYSNTEAFF. The chain recombines TRBV11-2 with TRBJ1-1; no clear D gene. V was clipped by 6 bases and J by 2 bases, with 7 bases between them. The CDR3 loop spans 12 amino acids. Looked up from germline, CDR1 is SGHAT and CDR2 is FQNNGV. The full variable domain, its missing parts supplied by reference TRBV11-2 and TRBJ1-1, is EAGVAQSPRYKIIEKRQSVAFWCNPISGHATLYWYQQILGQGPKLLIQFQNNGVVDDSQLPKDRFSAERLKGVDSTLKIQPAKLEDSAVYLCASSYSNTEAFFGQGTRLTVV.

The chain carries TRBV6-5 and TRBJ1-2, with 9 positions matching TRBD1. This CDR3 region has 15 residues. From germline, CDR1 is MNHEY and CDR2 SVGAGI. V was clipped by 7 bases and J by 4 bases; unmatched bases: 10. The CDR3 sequence is CASKGQGNRAYGYTF. The CDR3 DNA is TGTGCCAGCAAAGGACAGGGGAACAGGGCCTATGGCTACACCTTC.

The chain couples TRBV18 to TRBJ1-2, with 8 bases identical to TRBD1. Germline V lookup: CDR1 KGHSH, CDR2 LQKENI. Germline trimming cut 3 bases from V and 8 bases from J; bases unmatched to any gene: 5. This CDR3 comprises 13 residues. CDR3 in amino acids: CASSPQGAEGYTF. The CDR3, as DNA: TGTGCCAGCTCACCCCAGGGGGCGGAAGGCTACACCTTC.

As to this clone: Other DNA sequences within the sample encode an identical CDR3. The J gene is TRBJ1-2, the V gene TRBV20-1; D gene unclear. The V end was cut by 3 bases, the J end by 8 bases, with 10 bases between. Looked up from germline, CDR1 is DFQATT and CDR2 is SNEGSKA (reference sequence). This CDR3 is built from 11 residues. The CDR3 reads CSASRGSGYTF. The CDR3 DNA reads as TGCAGTGCTAGCCGGGGAAGCGGCTACACCTTC.

The rearrangement uses TRBV24-1 and TRBJ2-3; 10 bases line up with TRBD1. This CDR3 has 14 amino acids. V lost 7 bases to trimming and J lost 4 bases; unmatched junction nucleotides: 4. CDR1 is KGHDR and CDR2 is SFDVKD in the germline V gene. DNA of the CDR3: TGTGCCACCAGCGGGACAGGGGATCCAGATACGCAGTATTTT. This sequence encodes CATSGTGDPDTQYF.

The V call is TRBV11-1, the J call TRBJ1-2; no firm D call. Trimming shortened V by 2 bases and J by 2 bases, and 9 bases separated the two germline ends. The CDR3 runs 14 residues. CDR1 SGHAT and CDR2 FQDESV come from the germline V gene (reference sequence). The CDR3 coding sequence is TGTGCCAGCAGCTTAAATGGCAGAAACTATGGCTACACCTTC. Its protein product is CASSLNGRNYGYTF.

The V gene is TRBV7-8, the J gene TRBJ2-2; D is ambiguous. CDR1 is SGHVS, CDR2 FQNEAQ, per germline. V lost 1 base, J lost 8 bases, and 8 bases lay in between. The CDR3 loop spans 13 amino acids. The CDR3 coding sequence is TGTGCCAGCAGCTTAGATCTACCGGGGGAGCTGTTTTTT. The encoded protein is CASSLDLPGELFF.